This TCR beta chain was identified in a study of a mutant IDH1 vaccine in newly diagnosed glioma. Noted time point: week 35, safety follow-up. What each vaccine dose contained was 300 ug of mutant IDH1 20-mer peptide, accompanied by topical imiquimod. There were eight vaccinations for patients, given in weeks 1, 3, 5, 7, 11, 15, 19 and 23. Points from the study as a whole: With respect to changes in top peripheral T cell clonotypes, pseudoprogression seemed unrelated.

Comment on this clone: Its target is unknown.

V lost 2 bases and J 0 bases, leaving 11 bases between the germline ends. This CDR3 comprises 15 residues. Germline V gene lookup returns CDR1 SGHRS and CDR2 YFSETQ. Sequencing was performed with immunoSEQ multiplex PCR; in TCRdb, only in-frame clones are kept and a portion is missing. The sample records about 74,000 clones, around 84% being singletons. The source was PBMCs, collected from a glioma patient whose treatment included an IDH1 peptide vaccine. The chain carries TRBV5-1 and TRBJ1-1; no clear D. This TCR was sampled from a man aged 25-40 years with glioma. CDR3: CASSLAGPMNTEAFF. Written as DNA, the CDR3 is TGCGCCAGCAGCTTAGCAGGACCGATGAACACTGAAGCTTTCTTT.